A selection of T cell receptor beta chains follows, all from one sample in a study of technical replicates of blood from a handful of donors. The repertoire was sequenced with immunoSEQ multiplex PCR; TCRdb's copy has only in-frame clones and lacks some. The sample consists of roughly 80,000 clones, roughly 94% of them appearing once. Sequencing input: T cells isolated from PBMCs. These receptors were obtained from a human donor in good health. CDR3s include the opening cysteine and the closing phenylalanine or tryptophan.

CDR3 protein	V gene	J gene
CSVDDGGRSYEQYF	TRBV29-1	TRBJ2-7
CAIRPTTGINEKLFF	TRBV10-3	TRBJ1-4
CASTTGTANTGELFF	TRBV6-1	TRBJ2-2
CASSPPGQGDTGELFF	TRBV6-6	TRBJ2-2
CASVRALRANEKLFF	TRBV2	TRBJ1-4
CASSLDIYNEQFF	TRBV5-1	TRBJ2-1
CASSLLGGEAYEQYF	TRBV5-1	TRBJ2-7
CASSYVRTGFNLEF	TRBV11-1	TRBJ1-1
CASKSLQGRTEAFF	TRBV28	TRBJ1-1
CAWKEGYSNQPQHF	TRBV30	TRBJ1-5
CASSLGPGLAGDEQYF	TRBV5-6	TRBJ2-7
CAISERQASSGNTIYF	TRBV10-3	TRBJ1-3
CASSGGTSHNQPQHF	TRBV9	TRBJ1-5
CSVETGLNTEAFF	TRBV29-1	TRBJ1-1
CASSPADVGDYGYTF	TRBV5-1	TRBJ1-2
CASSESERARNEQFF	TRBV10-1	TRBJ2-1
CASSPFAGGEETQYF	TRBV18	TRBJ2-5
CASSARPGVLSGNTIYF	TRBV7-2	TRBJ1-3
CSVVAGSSYNEQFF	TRBV29-1	TRBJ2-1
CASSPGDRAKNTEAFF	TRBV5-4	TRBJ1-1
CASSRLGIGSEAFF	TRBV11-2	TRBJ1-1
CASSLVAGEAQETQYF	TRBV28	TRBJ2-5
CASSRQGVMANTGELFF	TRBV14	TRBJ2-2
CASTSAAGNTIYF	TRBV19	TRBJ1-3
CASGLGAGYYEQYF	TRBV27	TRBJ2-7
CASSQEATGTNYGYTF	TRBV4-3	TRBJ1-2
CASSLSRASGREGQFF	TRBV7-2	TRBJ2-1
CATAQGAQDYGYTF	TRBV19	TRBJ1-2
CASSVTGVFTEAFF	TRBV5-4	TRBJ1-1
CASSLVRGTFGATNEKLFF	TRBV7-9	TRBJ1-4
CASSPQEGWGGRGRHGYTF	TRBV9	TRBJ1-2
CASSYLTGGDNGYTF	TRBV6-6	TRBJ1-2
CASSLEDSHEKLFF	TRBV13	TRBJ1-4
CASSYSLAGDTDTQYF	TRBV6-6	TRBJ2-3
CASSLGVGIYTGELFF	TRBV7-2	TRBJ2-2
CASSEGQGRYEQYF	TRBV2	TRBJ2-7
CASTRLAGEATNTGELFF	TRBV11-3	TRBJ2-2
CASRGQFAGDQPQHF	TRBV6-6	TRBJ1-5
CASTPLADLYEQYF	TRBV11-2	TRBJ2-7
CASSPGTSGDFSYEQYF	TRBV5-1	TRBJ2-7
CASSAWTGNREQYF	TRBV7-8	TRBJ2-7